The 28 T cell receptor beta chains reported below all come from one sample, sequenced in a study of beta chain features in type 1 diabetes. The sequenced template was cDNA made from the entire isolated RNA. Using immunoSEQ multiplex PCR, the repertoire was profiled, and TCRdb retains in-frame clones only, with some absent. The data contain some 350,000 clones, approximately 13% of them singletons. The study's findings and limits: The study found moderately but significantly shorter TCRB CDR3s in all four CD4+ subsets of Type 1 diabetes patients.

No antigen has been assigned to these receptors. Sequencing used naive CD4+ T cells from blood. These receptors originate from a woman under 30 with type 1 diabetes.

This chain uses TRBV5-4 with TRBJ1-1; 7 bases match TRBD1. This CDR3 spans 15 amino acids. Looked up from germline, CDR1 is SGHNT and CDR2 is YYREEE (reference sequence). With 4 bases clipped from V and 1 base from J, the junction kept 7 bases outside the gene matches. CDR3 residues: CASSVPGQKNTEAFF. CDR3 DNA: TGTGCCAGCAGCGTGCCGGGACAGAAGAACACTGAAGCTTTCTTT.

As concerns this clone: At one of its ends the junction is not consistent with the germline gene, which may arise from a read error. The chain links TRBV5-1 to TRBJ2-5; TRBD2 aligns across 11 bases. Germline values: CDR1 SGHRS, CDR2 YFSETQ. This CDR3 contains 17 residues. In nucleotides, the CDR3 is TGCGCCAGCAGCTTGGGTCTACTAGCGGGAGACCAGGAGACCCAGTACTTC. The encoded protein is CASSLGLLAGDQETQYF.

This clone was picked up a small number of times. J is TRBJ1-5 and V is TRBV30; D gene uncertain. CDR1 is GTSNPN and CDR2 is SVGIG in the germline V gene (reference sequence). This CDR3 is built from 12 residues. V lost 2 bases to trimming and J lost 6 bases, with 8 bases between them. The CDR3 here is CAWSRVGQPQHF. CDR3 nucleotides: TGTGCCTGGAGTCGGGTAGGTCAGCCCCAGCATTTT.

The rearrangement uses TRBV11-2 and TRBJ2-1, with 7 positions matching TRBD2. Trimming at V came to 5 bases and at J to 3 bases, leaving 10 bases not matched to a gene. This CDR3 spans 16 amino acids. The germline V gene has CDR1 SGHAT and CDR2 FQNNGV. The CDR3 loop reads CASSRMSGTGYNEQFF. The DNA for the CDR3 is TGTGCCAGCAGCCGAATGAGCGGGACCGGCTACAATGAGCAGTTCTTC.

CDR3 nucleotides: TGCGCCAGCAGCTTTCTCACAGGGGCCCCTGAAGCTTTCTTT. Protein sequence: CASSFLTGAPEAFF. The V and J genes are TRBV5-1 and TRBJ1-1; TRBD1 agrees at 7 bases. The CDR3 spans 14 residues. The J segment lost 6 bases and the V segment lost 2 bases, leaving 7 bases of the junction unmatched. Germline V lookup: CDR1 SGHRS, CDR2 YFSETQ.

The CDR3: CASSSLTGIVQPQHF. CDR3 DNA: TGTGCCAGCAGCTCCCTTACAGGGATAGTTCAGCCCCAGCATTTT. This chain joins TRBV7-2 and TRBJ1-5, with a possible D match to TRBD1 (6 bases). This CDR3 has 15 residues. V shed 4 bases and J shed 6 bases, with 16 bases lying between them. The V gene's germline CDR1 is SGHTA and CDR2 FQGNSA.

The V call is TRBV5-1, the J call TRBJ2-1, with 9 bases fitting TRBD2. The germline V gene has CDR1 SGHRS and CDR2 YFSETQ. Trimming removed 5 bases from V and 8 bases from J; junction bases left unmatched: 5. This CDR3 contains 13 residues. As DNA, the CDR3 is TGCGCCAGCAGACTAGCGGGTGGGGATGAGCAGTTCTTC. As protein: CASRLAGGDEQFF. The whole variable domain, remainder taken from reference TRBV5-1 and TRBJ2-1, is KAGVTQTPRYLIKTRGQQVTLSCSPISGHRSVSWYQQTPGQGLQFLFEYFSETQRNKGNFPGRFSGRQFSNSRSEMNVSTLELGDSALYLCASRLAGGDEQFFGPGTRLTVL.

This clone was seen only a few times. This chain joins TRBV30 and TRBJ1-5; tentatively, D is TRBD1 (5 bases). The CDR3 consists of 15 residues. V was trimmed by 1 base and J by 6 bases, leaving 16 bases between them. Germline assignment: CDR1 GTSNPN and CDR2 SVGIG (reference sequence). CDR3 amino acids: CAWSAQTASSQPQHF. Here the CDR3 DNA reads TGTGCCTGGAGTGCCCAGACAGCATCTAGTCAGCCCCAGCATTTT.

This clone was observed a few times. J is TRBJ1-2 and V is TRBV9; D possibly corresponds to TRBD1 (5 bases). Germline V gene sequence: CDR1 SGDLS, CDR2 YYNGEE. CDR3 length: 13 residues. The ends were cut back, 3 bases at V and 8 bases at J, with 14 bases in the middle. This CDR3 is CASSGGGLGGYTF. In nucleotides, the CDR3 is TGTGCCAGCAGCGGCGGGGGACTCGGGGGCTACACCTTC.

This clone was seen only a few times. The chain carries TRBV4-1 and TRBJ2-5; TRBD2 matches 7 bases. After removal of 1 base from V and 4 bases from J, the junction contained 9 bases not matched to a gene. The V gene's germline CDR1 is MGHRA and CDR2 YSYEKL. The CDR3 is 16 residues long. The CDR3 nucleotides are TGCGCCAGCAGCCAAGGCGGGACTATAGACTTAGAGACCCAGTACTTC. The encoded protein is CASSQGGTIDLETQYF.

The rearrangement uses TRBV6-6 and TRBJ1-2; D is perhaps TRBD1 (6 bases). The ends were cut back, 6 bases at V and 4 bases at J, with 18 bases in the middle. The V gene's germline CDR1 is MNHNY and CDR2 SVGAGI (reference sequence). This CDR3 contains 15 residues. The CDR3 loop is CASRDGQINLYGYTF. Written as DNA, the CDR3 is TGTGCCAGCAGAGACGGACAGATCAACCTCTATGGCTACACCTTC.

The chain has TRBV27 and TRBJ2-7; a possible D gene is TRBD1 (6 bases). Trimming left V 2 bases short and J 0 bases short, with 8 bases between. The germline gives CDR1 MNHEY, CDR2 SMNVEV (reference sequence). The CDR3 has 14 residues. CDR3 sequence: CASSLQGSSYEQYV. In DNA form, the CDR3 reads TGTGCCAGCAGTTTACAGGGGAGCTCCTACGAGCAGTACGTC.

This clone occurred a few times. The rearrangement uses TRBV20-1 and TRBJ2-7; D gene uncertain. Per germline, CDR1 DFQATT and CDR2 SNEGSKA (reference sequence). Between the trimmed V and J ends, which lost 3 bases and 4 bases, there was a span of 7 bases. The CDR3 totals 11 residues. CDR3 in amino acids: CSASNGYEQYF. The CDR3 nucleotides read TGCAGTGCTAGCAACGGGTACGAGCAGTACTTC.

A few counts support this clone. V is TRBV28 and J is TRBJ1-5; D call uncertain. Trimming shortened V by 5 bases and J by 6 bases, and 8 bases separated the two germline ends. There are 12 residues in the CDR3. Looked up from germline, CDR1 is MDHEN and CDR2 is SYDVKM. CDR3 nucleotide sequence: TGTGCCAGCAGTCCCTCCCGTCAGCCCCAGCATTTT. As protein: CASSPSRQPQHF.

This clone was detected only a few times. The chain links TRBV7-9 to TRBJ2-7; the match to TRBD2 covers 12 bases. There are 19 residues in the CDR3. Germline lookup yields CDR1 SEHNR and CDR2 FQNEAQ (reference sequence). J gave up 3 bases and V 5 bases, and 17 bases lay outside the gene matches. CDR3 sequence (DNA): TGTGCCAGCAGCCTAGGGACTAGCGGGTCGACACCCCCCTTCTACGAGCAGTACTTC. Translated: CASSLGTSGSTPPFYEQYF.

This clone turned up a few times. The V gene is TRBV18, the J gene TRBJ2-1; D might be TRBD2 (5 bases). The CDR3 has 13 amino acids. V lost 0 bases to trimming and J lost 8 bases, with 8 bases between them. In germline, CDR1 is KGHSH, CDR2 LQKENI. CDR3 loop: CASSPPVGDEQFF. The CDR3 bases are TGTGCCAGCTCACCACCCGTCGGGGATGAGCAGTTCTTC.

The rearrangement uses TRBV7-8 and TRBJ2-1, with D possibly being TRBD1 (8 bases). The CDR3 has 17 amino acids. Looked up from germline, CDR1 is SGHVS and CDR2 is FQNEAQ. The V gene lost 1 base and the J gene lost 11 bases, with 24 bases spanning the gap. The CDR3 DNA reads as TGTGCCAGCAGCTTAGAGGTTTACAGGGGGAGGGCCGGGAAGCAGTTCTTC. Translating it yields CASSLEVYRGRAGKQFF.

This clone appeared a few times. The same CDR3 arises from other DNA sequences in this sample as well. The chain carries TRBV9 and TRBJ2-3; 9 bases line up with TRBD2. V lost 0 bases to trimming and J lost 4 bases; unmatched junction nucleotides: 0. This CDR3 is 14 amino acids long. CDR1 SGDLS and CDR2 YYNGEE come from the germline V gene. The CDR3 nucleotides read TGTGCCAGCAGCGTAGGCGGGAGGGCAGATACGCAGTATTTT. Translated: CASSVGGRADTQYF.

This clone appeared a few times. The genes are TRBV7-9 and TRBJ2-1; 7 bases fit TRBD2. CDR3 length: 19 residues. The V gene end was trimmed by 4 bases and the J gene end by 0 bases; junction bases not matched to a gene: 15. Germline lookup yields CDR1 SEHNR and CDR2 FQNEAQ (reference sequence). The CDR3 DNA sequence: TGTGCCAGCAGCTCCGGCAGTGGGAGGGCTTTTAGCTCCTACAATGAGCAGTTCTTC. Amino acid sequence: CASSSGSGRAFSSYNEQFF.

The chain joins TRBV7-9 to TRBJ1-1; tentatively, D is TRBD1 (5 bases). With 1 base removed from V and 10 bases from J, the gap between germline ends came to 16 bases. CDR3 length: 14 amino acids. Germline-derived CDR1 and CDR2 are SEHNR and FQNEAQ (reference sequence). Here the CDR3 reads CASSLGRGGEAAFF. CDR3 nucleotides: TGTGCCAGCAGCTTAGGCCGGGGGGGTGAAGCAGCTTTCTTT.

To note about this clone: Distinct nucleotide sequences in the sample also encode this CDR3. The rearrangement uses TRBV5-1 and TRBJ1-1; tentatively, D is TRBD1 (6 bases). V shed 4 bases and J shed 1 base, with 11 bases lying between them. Germline assignment: CDR1 SGHRS and CDR2 YFSETQ. This CDR3 comprises 14 residues. The DNA of the CDR3 is TGCGCCAGCAGCCTACAGACAGGGAACACTGAAGCTTTCTTT. Translated: CASSLQTGNTEAFF.

This clone was recorded a few times. The rearrangement links TRBV21-1 to TRBJ2-7; the tabulated D call, TRBD2, remains unverified against the DNA. TRBV21-1 is annotated as a pseudogene. The CDR3 is 14 amino acids. In DNA form, the CDR3 reads TGTGCCAGCAGCAAAACCGGGGTCTCCTACGAGCAGTACGTC. Protein sequence: CASSKTGVSYEQYV.

This clone was counted a few times. V and J are TRBV7-9 and TRBJ2-5, with 12 bases fitting TRBD2. In germline, CDR1 is SEHNR, CDR2 FQNEAQ (reference sequence). This CDR3 has 15 amino acids. J lost 4 bases, V lost 5 bases, and 5 bases had no gene match. The CDR3 region is CASSPGLAGIETQYF. In DNA, the CDR3 is TGTGCCAGCAGCCCCGGACTAGCGGGAATAGAGACCCAGTACTTC.

In this sample, this clone turned up many times. The chain recombines TRBV4-2 with TRBJ2-3; 10 nucleotides match TRBD2. Germline V gives CDR1 LGHNA, CDR2 YNFKEQ. This CDR3 has 16 amino acids. V lost 4 bases to trimming and J lost 5 bases; unmatched junction nucleotides: 9. CDR3 loop: CASSRGVAGGGDTQYF. The CDR3 DNA is TGTGCCAGCAGCCGGGGAGTAGCGGGAGGAGGAGATACGCAGTATTTT.

This clone has only a few counts. The chain carries TRBV28 and TRBJ2-7; 8 bases line up with TRBD2. This CDR3 is 12 amino acids long. V trimming: 5 bases; J trimming: 6 bases; junction bases outside the gene matches: 3. CDR1 and CDR2 from the germline V gene are MDHEN and SYDVKM. CDR3 DNA: TGTGCCAGCAGTCTCGGGAGGGGCGAGCAGTACTTC. Residues: CASSLGRGEQYF.

The V call is TRBV7-8, the J call TRBJ1-2; D gene ambiguous. Germline CDR1 reads SGHVS; CDR2 reads FQNEAQ. V lost 5 bases and J 4 bases, leaving 8 bases between the germline ends. The CDR3 length is 12 residues. CDR3 DNA: TGTGCCAGCAGCATAGACGGCTATGGCTACACCTTC. Its translation: CASSIDGYGYTF.

This chain joins TRBV7-2 and TRBJ2-4; the match to TRBD2 covers 9 bases. Germline V gene lookup returns CDR1 SGHTA and CDR2 FQGNSA. Trimming took 7 bases from V and 2 from J; bases not matched to a gene: 9. CDR3 length: 16 residues. CDR3 loop: CASILGTSSTKNIQYF. Here the CDR3 DNA reads TGTGCCAGCATCCTCGGGACTAGCAGTACCAAAAACATTCAGTACTTC.

V and J are TRBV30 and TRBJ1-3, with unresolved D. V lost 2 bases and J lost 12, with 14 bases in between. CDR1 and CDR2 (germline): GTSNPN, SVGIG (reference sequence). CDR3 length: 12 residues. The CDR3 sequence: CAWSLYSLVIYF. The CDR3 DNA reads as TGTGCCTGGAGTTTATACAGTCTGGTCATATATTTT.